Each of the 3 T cell receptor beta chains below was sequenced from the same sample in a study of blood T cell repertoires in COVID-19. Clones were sequenced by immunoSEQ multiplex PCR, and TCRdb holds only the in-frame ones, with some missing. The sample records around 290,000 clones, 75% to 95% being singletons. Sample: PBMCs or T cells enriched from blood (not recorded which). These receptor sequences come from a woman younger than 45 who had recovered from COVID-19.

This rearrangement joins TRBV28 to TRBJ1-2; 10 bases are shared with TRBD1. From germline, CDR1 is MDHEN and CDR2 SYDVKM. J gave up 4 bases and V 5 bases, and 16 bases lay outside the gene matches. The CDR3 loop spans 18 amino acids. CDR3 loop: CASSPYTGTGVLSYGYTF. The CDR3 DNA is TGTGCCAGCAGTCCGTACACCGGGACAGGGGTTTTGAGCTATGGCTACACCTTC.

The chain links TRBV20-1 to TRBJ1-2; no reliable D call. Trimming shortened V by 3 bases and J by 7 bases, and 6 bases separated the two germline ends. Germline CDR1 DFQATT, CDR2 SNEGSKA (reference sequence). This CDR3 contains 10 residues. DNA for the CDR3: TGCAGTGCTAGGGGCGCTGGCTACACCTTC. It encodes CSARGAGYTF.

V gene TRBV7-6 combines with J gene TRBJ2-5; TRBD1 agrees at 8 bases. V shed 5 bases, J shed 5 bases, and the junction held 7 bases outside the gene matches. In germline, CDR1 is SGHVS, CDR2 FNYEAQ. The CDR3 sequence is 14 residues long. CDR3 DNA sequence: TGTGCCAGCAGCCCAGCGACAGGGGAGGAGACCCAGTACTTC. It yields the protein CASSPATGEETQYF.